One and the same sample provided the 21 T cell receptor beta chains below, sequenced in a study of regulatory T cells in long-lasting Graves disease. TCR beta libraries were built with iRepertoire HTBI primers and Arm-PCR of CDR3 regions. From the multiplex PCR reads, TCRdb called clonotypes with MiXCR, one entry per CDR3 protein. The sample has roughly 320,000 distinct CDR3 sequences, around 17% seen once. The sample's time point: newly diagnosed GD, antithyroid drugs for less than 3 months. PBMCs provided the RNA from which the TCR library was made. Separately, the same data were catalogued under a study of T cells in Graves' hyperthyroidism and ophthalmopathy.

Sequencing was performed on peripheral blood mononuclear cells (PBMCs), taken at new diagnosis, from a patient treated with antithyroid drugs. These receptors were obtained from a man aged 35 to 55 with Graves disease.

This clonotype has ten or more counts. The chain couples TRBV4-1 to TRBJ1-2; maybe TRBD1 (6 bases). With 2 bases removed from V and 5 bases from J, the gap between germline ends came to 9 bases. The CDR3 is 13 amino acids. From germline, CDR1 is MGHRA and CDR2 YSYEKL. CDR3 loop: CASSQPGVYGYTF. The CDR3 bases are TGCGCCAGCAGCCAACCAGGGGTTTATGGCTACACCTTC.

This clonotype showed up many times. The chain recombines TRBV2 with TRBJ1-2, with TRBD1 matching 8 bases. There are 13 residues in the CDR3. Germline assignment: CDR1 SNHLY and CDR2 FYNNEI. Trimming at V came to 7 bases and at J to 5 bases, leaving 6 bases not matched to a gene. CDR3 loop: CASKAQGGYGYTF. The CDR3 DNA reads TGTGCCAGCAAGGCACAGGGGGGATATGGCTACACCTTC.

This clonotype was seen ten or more times. This chain connects TRBV28 to TRBJ2-1; the D call may be TRBD1 or TRBD2 (5 bases each). Germline CDR1 and CDR2: MDHEN and SYDVKM. The germline V and J ends were trimmed by 6 bases and 5 bases, with 20 bases remaining between them. The CDR3 totals 16 residues. In DNA form, the CDR3 reads TGTGCCAGCAGCCGCATCCGGGGCTATATAAACAATGAGCAGTTCTTC. As protein: CASSRIRGYINNEQFF.

This clonotype was found a few times. The chain carries TRBV20-1 and TRBJ2-4, with D uncertain. CDR1 is DFQATT, CDR2 SNEGSKA, per germline (reference sequence). The CDR3 is made up of 10 amino acids. V lost 0 bases and J 13 bases, leaving 7 bases between the germline ends. CDR3 coding DNA: TGCAGTGCTAGAGAAAATTCCCAGTACTTC. Its translation: CSARENSQYF.

This clonotype was counted at least ten times. The chain carries TRBV27 and TRBJ2-1, with TRBD2 matching 11 bases. Trimming cost V 6 bases and J 9 bases; bases outside gene matches: 10. CDR3 size: 15 residues. In germline, CDR1 is MNHEY, CDR2 SMNVEV (reference sequence). The CDR3 spells CASSPTSGEAGEQFF. In DNA, the CDR3 is TGTGCCAGCAGCCCGACTAGCGGGGAGGCTGGTGAGCAGTTCTTC.

In this sample, this clonotype turned up many times. This chain links TRBV20-1 with TRBJ1-2; 9 nucleotides match TRBD1. With 5 bases clipped from V and 2 bases from J, the junction kept 3 bases outside the gene matches. This CDR3 region has 13 residues. From germline, CDR1 is DFQATT and CDR2 SNEGSKA (reference sequence). The CDR3 region has the DNA TGCAGTGCTCGGGACAGGGAGAACTATGGCTACACCTTC. It codes for CSARDRENYGYTF.

In its sample, this clonotype was seen a few times. The chain carries TRBV4-3 and TRBJ2-7, with 14 positions matching TRBD2. The CDR3 sequence is 15 residues long. The junction had 4 bases not matched to a gene; V was cut back by 4 bases and J by 5 bases. The V gene's germline CDR1 is LGHNA and CDR2 YSLEER. This CDR3 reads CASSRLAGGRNEQYF. The CDR3 DNA is TGCGCCAGCAGCCGACTAGCGGGGGGGCGGAACGAGCAGTACTTC.

This clonotype was counted between two and nine times. The rearrangement links TRBV5-1 to TRBJ2-1; maybe TRBD1 (5 bases). The CDR3 is 14 amino acids. V was cut by 0 bases and J by 5 bases, with 9 bases left in between. Germline loops: CDR1 SGHRS, CDR2 YFSETQ. CDR3 DNA sequence: TGCGCCAGCAGCTTGGTTCCAGGGAACAATGAGCAGTTCTTC. This translates into CASSLVPGNNEQFF.

This clonotype was counted only a few times. The DNA for the CDR3 is TGTGCCAGCAAGGTGGAAGAGACCCAGTTCTTC. Residues: CASKVEETQFF. The genes are TRBV2 and TRBJ2-5; D unclear. The tail of the sequence fits TRBJ2-1 better, so the J call may be wrong. The CDR3 is 11 residues long. Germline V gene sequence: CDR1 SNHLY, CDR2 FYNNEI.

This clonotype was observed at least ten times. This sequence joins TRBV7-9 and TRBJ2-3; TRBD2 aligns across 8 bases. Germline CDR1 and CDR2: SEHNR and FQNEAQ (reference sequence). CDR3 length equals 16 residues. V trimming: 2 bases; J trimming: 2 bases; junction bases outside the gene matches: 6. In DNA, the CDR3 is TGTGCCAGCAGCTTATGGGGTAGCGGGGTCACAGATACGCAGTATTTT. Its translation is CASSLWGSGVTDTQYF.

On this clonotype itself: Since no conserved phenylalanine or tryptophan closes the CDR3, a read error is the likely cause. The chain uses TRBV30 and TRBJ2-7; unclear D gene. The germline gives CDR1 GTSNPN, CDR2 SVGIG (reference sequence). The CDR3 is 12 amino acids. Written as DNA, the CDR3 is TGCGCCTGGAGTGCCTTCTCCTACGAGCAGTACCTC. This encodes CAWSAFSYEQYL.

This sequence joins TRBV18 and TRBJ2-6; D is unresolved. V shed 4 bases and J shed 5 bases, with 12 bases lying between them. There are 15 residues in the CDR3. CDR1 is KGHSH, CDR2 LQKENI, per germline. CDR3 protein: CASSLESLRANVLTF. CDR3 sequence (DNA): TGTGCCAGCTCACTTGAGAGCCTAAGGGCCAACGTCCTGACTTTC.

This clonotype has a handful of counts. This chain links TRBV20-1 with TRBJ2-2, with D possibly being TRBD2 (7 bases). Germline V gene lookup returns CDR1 DFQATT and CDR2 SNEGSKA (reference sequence). The V end lost 0 bases, the J end lost 4 bases, and 15 bases lay between the germline ends. The length of the CDR3 is 16 residues. CDR3 amino acids: CSAREARRGGTGELFF. The CDR3 DNA follows: TGCAGTGCTAGAGAGGCTCGAAGGGGGGGCACCGGGGAGCTGTTTTTT.

This clonotype was counted a single time. The rearrangement links TRBV7-9 to TRBJ1-1; the D gene is possibly TRBD1 (5 bases). This CDR3 has 14 amino acids. CDR1 and CDR2 from the germline V gene are SEHNR and FQNEAQ (reference sequence). V dropped 5 bases and J dropped 3 bases, with 13 bases sitting between them. Here the CDR3 reads CASSPPRVHTEAFF. CDR3 sequence (DNA): TGTGCCAGCAGCCCGCCCAGGGTACACACTGAAGCTTTCTTT.

In this sample, this clonotype turned up many times. This sequence joins TRBV20-1 and TRBJ1-1; 7 bases agree with TRBD1. This CDR3 comprises 13 residues. Germline V lookup: CDR1 DFQATT, CDR2 SNEGSKA (reference sequence). V shed 1 base and J 3 bases; nucleotides not matched to a gene: 2. The CDR3 region is CSARAGTDTEAFF. The CDR3 nucleotides are TGCAGTGCTAGAGCCGGGACAGACACTGAAGCTTTCTTT.

This clonotype was counted ten times or more. The chain is built from TRBV6-1 and TRBJ1-5, with 9 bases fitting TRBD1. J gave up 2 bases and V 7 bases, and 12 bases lay outside the gene matches. Germline V gene lookup returns CDR1 MNHNS and CDR2 SASEGT. The CDR3 sequence is 17 residues long. In nucleotides, the CDR3 is TGTGCCAGCAAGGGGACAGGGCCCAATTATGGCAATCAGCCCCAGCATTTT. It specifies CASKGTGPNYGNQPQHF.

This clonotype showed up just once. This could be a read error, since a much larger clone is one nucleotide away. The rearrangement uses TRBV18 and TRBJ2-2; 8 bases are a match to TRBD1. Germline CDR1 reads KGHSH; CDR2 reads LQKENI. The length of the CDR3 is 14 residues. The CDR3 nucleotides are TGTGCCAGCTCACCCCGACAGGGGTCCGGGGAGCTGCTTTTT. Its protein is CASSPRQGSGELLF. The full variable domain, completed using reference TRBV18 and TRBJ2-2, is NAGVMQNPRHLVRRRGQEARLRCSPMKGHSHVYWYRQLPEEGLKFMVYLQKENIIDESGMPKERFSAEFPKEGPSILRIQQVVRGDSAAYFCASSPRQGSGELLFGEGSRLTVL.

The sample holds many counts of this clonotype. The rearrangement links TRBV2 to TRBJ1-1; TRBD1 agrees at 7 bases. CDR1 and CDR2 (germline): SNHLY, FYNNEI. This CDR3 has 15 residues. V lost 8 bases to trimming and J lost 4 bases; unmatched junction nucleotides: 13. The CDR3 reads CASGGLRGVATEAFF. In DNA form, the CDR3 reads TGTGCCAGCGGAGGCCTCAGGGGGGTGGCCACTGAAGCTTTCTTT.

V and J are TRBV13 and TRBJ2-3; 7 bases agree with TRBD2. The V segment lost 0 bases and the J segment 4 bases; nucleotides outside the gene matches: 4. Germline assignment: CDR1 PRHDT and CDR2 FYEKMQ (reference sequence). The CDR3 has 15 amino acids. The CDR3 DNA follows: TGTGCCAGCAGCTTAGGACTAGCGTTCGCAGATACGCAGTATTTT. Protein: CASSLGLAFADTQYF.

This clonotype was observed at least ten times. This chain links TRBV29-1 with TRBJ1-4; TRBD1 might be the D (5 bases). Trimming cost V 4 bases and J 8 bases, with 14 bases left between them. Germline CDR1 is SQVTM and CDR2 is ANQGSEA. The CDR3 has 13 amino acids. The CDR3 sequence: CSVGSDRGEKLFF. CDR3 sequence (DNA): TGCAGCGTTGGAAGTGACAGAGGCGAAAAACTGTTTTTT.

The chain carries TRBV7-2 and TRBJ1-1; D is ambiguous. The CDR3 covers 13 residues. CDR1 and CDR2 (germline): SGHTA, FQGNSA. Trimming pared 4 bases from V and 0 bases from J, leaving 6 bases between. CDR3 in amino acids: CASSSEVNTEAFF. The DNA of the CDR3 is TGTGCCAGCAGCTCGGAGGTGAACACTGAAGCTTTCTTT.